One sample yielded the 17 T cell receptor beta chains listed below, sequenced in a study of tumor-infiltrating lymphocytes in localized non-small cell lung cancer. Profiling relied on immunoSEQ multiplex PCR, and the TCRdb table lists in-frame clones only, not all of them. The table shows approximately 13,000 clones, with 60% to 85% occurring only once. The sample consisted of lung tumor tissue. These TCRs come from a human donor with non-small cell lung cancer.

This clone was counted a few times. The V call is TRBV4-3, the J call TRBJ2-3; 8 nucleotides align to TRBD2. This CDR3 comprises 18 residues. After removal of 2 bases from V and 5 bases from J, the junction contained 15 bases not matched to a gene. Germline V gene lookup returns CDR1 LGHNA and CDR2 YSLEER. The CDR3 is CASSQLLTPSGSKDTQYF. The CDR3 DNA is TGCGCCAGCAGCCAACTCCTGACACCCAGCGGGAGTAAAGATACGCAGTATTTT.

This chain links TRBV6-1 with TRBJ2-7, with D tentatively TRBD2 (6 bases). Trimming took 9 bases from V and 3 from J, leaving 9 bases between them. Germline CDR1 MNHNS, CDR2 SASEGT. This CDR3 spans 11 amino acids. For the CDR3, the DNA is TGTGCCAGTCTCGGGGGCTACGAGCAGTACTTC. Its translation: CASLGGYEQYF.

This clone was counted a single time. This chain uses TRBV29-1 with TRBJ1-2; 12 bases are shared with TRBD1. This CDR3 comprises 18 residues. Trimming at V came to 0 bases and at J to 6 bases, leaving 14 bases not matched to a gene. Germline loops: CDR1 SQVTM, CDR2 ANQGSEA. This CDR3 is CSVEDSDRDRGRSHGYTF. CDR3 nucleotide sequence: TGCAGCGTTGAAGACAGCGACCGGGACAGGGGGCGCTCCCATGGCTACACCTTC. The complete variable domain, with remaining parts taken from reference TRBV29-1 and TRBJ1-2, reads SAVISQKPSRDICQRGTSLTIQCQVDSQVTMMFWYRQQPGQSLTLIATANQGSEATYESGFVIDKFPISRPNLTFSTLTVSNMSPEDSSIYLCSVEDSDRDRGRSHGYTFGSGTRLTVV.

This chain links TRBV11-2 with TRBJ1-3; D might be TRBD1 (5 bases). V was clipped by 5 bases and J by 2 bases, with 13 bases between them. Germline V lookup: CDR1 SGHAT, CDR2 FQNNGV. The CDR3 runs 15 residues. In DNA form, the CDR3 reads TGTGCCAGCAGCCCTCAAGGCAGGGCTGGAAACACCATATATTTT. This encodes CASSPQGRAGNTIYF.

This clone was recorded a few times. The chain employs TRBV10-3 and TRBJ1-1; a possible D gene is TRBD1 (5 bases). Germline CDR1 and CDR2: ENHRY and SYGVKD. The CDR3 runs to 12 residues. V was cut by 4 bases and J by 4 bases, with 7 bases left in between. Here the CDR3 DNA reads TGTGCCATCAGTGGGGGACTCACTGAAGCTTTCTTT. Its translation: CAISGGLTEAFF.

This chain links TRBV4-1 with TRBJ1-5; 10 bases map to TRBD1. Germline CDR1 and CDR2: MGHRA and YSYEKL. The CDR3 has 17 residues. The V gene end was trimmed by 0 bases and the J gene end by 3 bases; junction bases not matched to a gene: 5. As DNA, the CDR3 is TGCGCCAGCAGCCAAGATCGACAGGGGGCCTCCAATCAGCCCCAGCATTTT. As protein: CASSQDRQGASNQPQHF.

CDR3 coding DNA: TGCGCCAGCAGCATGAACACCGGGGAGCTGTTTTTT. Its protein is CASSMNTGELFF. The chain carries TRBV5-1 and TRBJ2-2; D is ambiguous. CDR3 size: 12 residues. V lost 4 bases and J 1 base, leaving 2 bases between the germline ends. The V gene's germline CDR1 is SGHRS and CDR2 YFSETQ.

The V call is TRBV4-3, the J call TRBJ2-1; no definite D call. V was pared by 0 bases and J by 10 bases, with 16 bases between. This CDR3 comprises 15 residues. From germline, CDR1 is LGHNA and CDR2 YSLEER. DNA for the CDR3: TGCGCCAGCAGCCAAGATTGGAAAAGGCTAGGCGAGCAGTTCTTC. Translation gives CASSQDWKRLGEQFF.

The table lists this clone with a few counts. V and J are TRBV7-2 and TRBJ1-5; tentatively, D is TRBD1 (6 bases). This CDR3 spans 14 amino acids. V was clipped by 4 bases and J by 9 bases, with 16 bases between them. The germline V gene encodes CDR1 SGHTA and CDR2 FQGNSA. As DNA, the CDR3 is TGTGCCAGCAGCTCCACCGGGGGCCCCTCGCCCCAGCATTTT. Translating gives CASSSTGGPSPQHF.

The CDR3 is CASSLVRLHGKNIQYF. The CDR3 DNA follows: TGTGCCAGCAGTTTAGTCCGACTCCATGGCAAAAACATTCAGTACTTC. J is TRBJ2-4 and V is TRBV28; D gene ambiguous. The CDR3 sequence is 16 residues long. Trimming stripped 2 bases from V and 3 bases from J, with 14 bases between. Germline V CDR1 and CDR2: MDHEN, SYDVKM.

This clone is a singleton in its sample. The rearrangement joins TRBV10-3 to TRBJ2-7; D gene unclear. The CDR3 covers 14 residues. Trimming took 10 bases from V and 1 from J, leaving 17 bases between them. Germline CDR1 ENHRY, CDR2 SYGVKD. Here the CDR3 DNA reads TGTGCCACCACCCCCCTGGGCAGTTCCTACGAGCAGTACTTC. Amino acid sequence: CATTPLGSSYEQYF.

This chain uses TRBV23-1 with TRBJ1-2, with 11 bases that match TRBD1. TRBV23-1 is known as an ORF, though its function is uncertain. The J segment lost 2 bases and the V segment lost 3 bases, leaving 2 bases of the junction unmatched. The CDR3 covers 15 residues. The CDR3 sequence: CASSHWDRGNYGYTF. CDR3 nucleotide sequence: TGCGCCAGCAGTCACTGGGACAGGGGGAACTATGGCTACACCTTC.

V is TRBV6-1 and J is TRBJ1-6; 9 bases fit TRBD1. Germline V gene data show CDR1 as MNHNS and CDR2 as SASEGT. The CDR3 is made up of 14 amino acids. With 4 bases clipped from V and 5 bases from J, the junction kept 0 bases outside the gene matches. The CDR3 DNA sequence: TGTGCCAGCAGTGGGGACAGGGATAATTCACCCCTCCACTTT. As protein: CASSGDRDNSPLHF.

The J gene is TRBJ1-2, the V gene TRBV5-8; unclear D gene. The CDR3 is 15 residues long. The V end was cut by 6 bases, the J end by 4 bases, with 19 bases between. Germline CDR1 is SGHTS and CDR2 is YDEGEE. CDR3 nucleotides: TGTGCCAGCACCCGAGACACAAACCGCCCCTATGGCTACACCTTC. The encoded protein is CASTRDTNRPYGYTF.

The gene calls are TRBV2 and TRBJ2-2, with D tentatively TRBD2 (5 bases). Germline V CDR1 and CDR2: SNHLY, FYNNEI. CDR3 length: 12 residues. Trimming shortened V by 6 bases and J by 7 bases, and 9 bases separated the two germline ends. This CDR3 reads CASRGLVGELFF. The CDR3 bases are TGTGCCAGCAGAGGACTGGTCGGGGAGCTGTTTTTT.

This chain links TRBV19 with TRBJ2-1; D is perhaps TRBD1 (6 bases). Trimming took 6 bases from V and 3 from J, leaving 9 bases between them. The CDR3 covers 13 residues. In germline, CDR1 is LNHDA, CDR2 SQIVND (reference sequence). CDR3 sequence: CASRPGVYNEQFF. In nucleotides, the CDR3 is TGTGCCAGTAGGCCAGGGGTCTACAATGAGCAGTTCTTC.

This clone has a single count. The chain couples TRBV7-8 to TRBJ2-7, with no clear D. The CDR3 has 16 residues. Germline values: CDR1 SGHVS, CDR2 FQNEAQ. V gave up 1 base and J gave up 2 bases, with 15 bases separating them. The CDR3 loop is CASSLGAPSTPYEQYF. CDR3 DNA: TGTGCCAGCAGCTTAGGAGCGCCAAGTACCCCCTACGAGCAGTACTTC.